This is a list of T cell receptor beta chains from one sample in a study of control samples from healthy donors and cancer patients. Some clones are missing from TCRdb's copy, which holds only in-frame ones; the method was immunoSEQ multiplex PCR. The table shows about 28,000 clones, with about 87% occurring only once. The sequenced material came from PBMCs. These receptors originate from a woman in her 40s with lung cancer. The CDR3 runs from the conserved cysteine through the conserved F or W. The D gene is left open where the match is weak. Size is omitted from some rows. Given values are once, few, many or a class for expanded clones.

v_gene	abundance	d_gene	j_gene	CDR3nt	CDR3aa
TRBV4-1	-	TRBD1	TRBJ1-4	TGCGCCAGCTGCTCCGGGACAGACAATGAAAAACTGTTTTTT	CASCSGTDNEKLFF
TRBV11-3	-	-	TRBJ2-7	TGTGCCAGCAGCTTAGGTAGACAGATCCCCGAGCAGTACTTC	CASSLGRQIPEQYF
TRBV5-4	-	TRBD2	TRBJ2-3	TGTGCCAGCAGTTCCGGGACTAGGATCACAGATACGCAGTATTTT	CASSSGTRITDTQYF
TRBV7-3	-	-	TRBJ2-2	TGTGCCAGCAGCTTGGCGGCTACGAACACCGGGGAGCTGTTTTTT	CASSLAATNTGELFF
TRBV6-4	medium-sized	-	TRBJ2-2	TGTGCCAGCAGTGACTCAGGGAACACCGGGGAGCTGTTTTTT	CASSDSGNTGELFF
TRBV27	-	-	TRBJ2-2	TGTGCCAGCGGGGCTGAAAGGGATTCCGGGGAGCTGTTTTTT	CASGAERDSGELFF
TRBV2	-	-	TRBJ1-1	TGTGCCAGGATAGAGGGGACTGAAGCTTTCTTT	CARIEGTEAFF
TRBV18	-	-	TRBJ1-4	TGTGCCAGCTCACCGAACAGGGCGGAAAAACTGTTTTTT	CASSPNRAEKLFF
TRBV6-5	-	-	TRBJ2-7	TGTGCCAGCATTCTTGACAGGGAGGGAGGCGAGCAGTACTTC	CASILDREGGEQYF
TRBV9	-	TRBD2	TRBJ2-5	TGTGCCAGCAGCACGACTAGCGGGGGGCTGGAGACCCAGTACTTC	CASSTTSGGLETQYF
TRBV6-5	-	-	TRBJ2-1	TGTGCCAGCTGGAGGCAGGGTTACAATGAGCAGTTCTTC	CASWRQGYNEQFF
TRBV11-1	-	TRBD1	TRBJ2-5	TGTGCCAGCAGCTCTGGGTGGACAGGTACCTTCGAGACCCAGTACTTC	CASSSGWTGTFETQYF
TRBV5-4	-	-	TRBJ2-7	TGTGCCAGCAGCTTGAGCCCAGACTACGAGCAGTACTTC	CASSLSPDYEQYF
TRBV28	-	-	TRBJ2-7	TGTGCCAGCAGTTTTAGTCAGGGAGGTAACGAGCAGTACTTC	CASSFSQGGNEQYF
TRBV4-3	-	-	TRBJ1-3	TGCGCCAGCAGCCAAGACCGCCGCTCTGGAAACACCATATATTTT	CASSQDRRSGNTIYF
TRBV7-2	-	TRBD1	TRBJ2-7	TGTGCCAGCAGCCATCTTTGGGGACAGGAGGTTGGCGAGCAGTACTTC	CASSHLWGQEVGEQYF
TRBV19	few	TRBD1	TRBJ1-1	TGTGCCAGTAGTATAGGGACAGGAGCTTACACTGAAGCTTTCTTT	CASSIGTGAYTEAFF
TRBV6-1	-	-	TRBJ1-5	TGTGCCAGCAGTGAAGGGGCGTCGGGGGACCAGCCCCAGCATTTT	CASSEGASGDQPQHF
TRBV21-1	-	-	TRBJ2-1	TGTGCCAGCAGCGAACAGGGCCCCTACAATGAGCAGTTCTTC	CASSEQGPYNEQFF
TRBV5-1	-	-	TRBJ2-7	TGCGCCAGCAGCTTGGCAGACGGACCCTACGAGCAGTACTTC	CASSLADGPYEQYF
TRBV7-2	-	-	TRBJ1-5	TGTGCCAGCAGCCCAGACAGCGGGAATGGTCTGCCCCAGCATTTT	CASSPDSGNGLPQHF
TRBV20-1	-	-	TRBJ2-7	TGCAGTGCTAGTTACGGACGCATCTACGAGCAGTACTTC	CSASYGRIYEQYF
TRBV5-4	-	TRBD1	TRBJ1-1	TGTGCCAGCAGCTTGGCGGGACAGGGGTATGGCACTGAAGCTTTCTTT	CASSLAGQGYGTEAFF
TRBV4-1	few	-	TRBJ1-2	TGCGCCAGCAGCCAACCGAGGGACCTCTCCATGAGTGGCTACACCTTC	CASSQPRDLSMSGYTF
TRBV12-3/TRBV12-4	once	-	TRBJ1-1	TGTGCCAGCAGTGCGGCAGAAAACACTGAAGCTTTCTTT	CASSAAENTEAFF
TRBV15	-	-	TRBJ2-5	TGTGCCACCAGCAGAGGGGGATCCCGGCAGTCGCAGGAGACCCAGTACTTC	CATSRGGSRQSQETQYF
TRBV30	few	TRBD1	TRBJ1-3	TGTGCCTGGAGTGGCGGGACAGAACCGTTTATGAACACCATATATTTT	CAWSGGTEPFMNTIYF
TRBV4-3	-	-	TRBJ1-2	TGCGCCAGCAGCCAAGCCAGGACCTATGGCTACACCTTC	CASSQARTYGYTF
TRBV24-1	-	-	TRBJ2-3	TGTGCCACCAGTGACCTTGTAGATACGCAGTATTTT	CATSDLVDTQYF
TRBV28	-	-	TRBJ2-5	TGTGCCAGCAGTCCACGGGACACGAAAGAGACCCAGTACTTC	CASSPRDTKETQYF
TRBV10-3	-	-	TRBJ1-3	TGTGCCATCAGAGAGGCTTCTGGAAACACCATATATTTT	CAIREASGNTIYF
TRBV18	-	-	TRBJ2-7	TGTGCCAGCTCACCCCGGAAAGACTCGGACGAGCAGTACTTC	CASSPRKDSDEQYF
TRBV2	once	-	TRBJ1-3	TGTGCCAGCAGTGGGGCCGTATCTGGAAACACCATATATTTT	CASSGAVSGNTIYF
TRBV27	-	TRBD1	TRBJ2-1	TGTGCCAGCAGCCCTCGACAGGGGAACAATGAGCAGTTCTTC	CASSPRQGNNEQFF
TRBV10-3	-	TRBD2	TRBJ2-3	TGTGCCATCAGTAGATTAGCGGGGGCTGGCACAGATACGCAGTATTTT	CAISRLAGAGTDTQYF
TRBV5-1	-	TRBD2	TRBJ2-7	TGCGCCAGCACACTAGCGGGGGGTGCGGACGTCTACGAGCAGTACTTC	CASTLAGGADVYEQYF
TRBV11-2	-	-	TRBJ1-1	TGTGCCAGCAGCTTAGGCGTAGGGCGAGGGACTGAAGCTTTCTTT	CASSLGVGRGTEAFF
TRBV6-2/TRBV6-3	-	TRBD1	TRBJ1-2	TGTGCCAGCAGTCTCGACCAAGACAGGGCTGGCTACACCTTC	CASSLDQDRAGYTF
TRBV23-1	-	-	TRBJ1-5	TGCGCCAGCAGTCAACCTCGTAGGAGCAATCAGCCCCAGCATTTT	CASSQPRRSNQPQHF
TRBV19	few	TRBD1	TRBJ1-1	TGTGCCAGTAGTACGCCGGGACAGAAGGAGACTGAAGCTTTCTTT	CASSTPGQKETEAFF
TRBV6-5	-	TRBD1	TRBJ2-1	TGTGCCAGTTCGGGACAGGGGAACAATGAGCAGTTCTTC	CASSGQGNNEQFF
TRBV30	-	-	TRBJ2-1	TGTGCCTGGAGAGACTGGACTCGTACCAATGAGCAGTTCTTC	CAWRDWTRTNEQFF
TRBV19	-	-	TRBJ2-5	TGTGCCAGTAGCCCTGGGGCATTAGAGACCCAGTACTTC	CASSPGALETQYF
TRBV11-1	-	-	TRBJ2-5	TGTGCCAGCAGTACGCTACAGGCCCAAGAGACCCAGTACTTC	CASSTLQAQETQYF
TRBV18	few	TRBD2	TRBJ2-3	TGTGCCAGCTCACCCCGTACCGGGACTAGCGGGGGAGATACGCAGTATTTT	CASSPRTGTSGGDTQYF
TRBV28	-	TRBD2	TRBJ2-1	TGTGCCAGCAGAGGACTAGCGGGGGCCCCCTCCTACAATGAGCAGTTCTTC	CASRGLAGAPSYNEQFF
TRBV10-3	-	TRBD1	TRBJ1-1	TGTGCCATCAGTGAGCCTGGACAGGAGGCTTTCTTT	CAISEPGQEAFF
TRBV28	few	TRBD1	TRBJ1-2	TGTGCCACCCTGGACAGGGGCGACTATGGCTACACCTTC	CATLDRGDYGYTF
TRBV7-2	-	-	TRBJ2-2	TGTGCCAGCAGCTTCGGCAGCATAAACACCGGGGAGCTGTTTTTT	CASSFGSINTGELFF